Reported below is one T cell receptor beta chain. The data belong to a study of OX40 agonist ivuxolimab in advanced cancers. About the research overall: Dosing consisted of intravenous ivuxolimab at 0.01 to 10 mg/kg every 2 weeks.

Method: immunoSEQ multiplex PCR; TCRdb's copy keeps in-frame clones and lacks some. The sample shows some 67,000 clones, roughly 88% of them seen only once. Collection of blood occurred at baseline, at cycle 4 day 1, and at cycle 7 day 1. The germline CDR1 and CDR2 sequences are MNHNS and SASEGT. Deletions cut 0 bases from V and 0 bases from J, with 4 bases between. The CDR3 is 14 residues long. The chain recombines TRBV6-1 with TRBJ2-3, with D uncertain. The material sequenced was CD4+ or CD8+ T cells sorted from blood, taken in a trial of the OX40 agonist ivuxolimab. The clonotype comes from an adult with an advanced solid tumor such as melanoma, head and neck, liver or kidney cancer. The CDR3 here is CASSEAQSTDTQYF. In nucleotides, the CDR3 is TGTGCCAGCAGTGAAGCGCAAAGCACAGATACGCAGTATTTT.